The clone carrying this T cell receptor (beta chain) was detected ten times or more. TCRdb reprocessed the 5' RACE reads with MiXCR, giving one entry per CDR3 protein. The table records about 25,000 distinct CDR3 sequences, 5.5% to 8% of them present only once. The data derive from a study of spatial heterogeneity in lung cancer. Noted time point: sample taken at primary tumor resection. The authors sequenced whole RNA from tumor, nontumor lung or frozen PBMC without sorting. Per the germline V gene, CDR1 is SGHDT and CDR2 is YYEEEE. With V trimmed by 3 bases and J by 2 bases, 1 base remained unmatched. The CDR3 spans 14 residues.

The receptor was derived from a male donor with early-stage non-small cell lung cancer. The chain has TRBV5-6 and TRBJ1-2, with 10 bases identical to TRBD1. The source was PBMCs, collected at surgery. The DNA for the CDR3 is TGTGCCAGCAGCTGGGGACAGGGGAACTATGGCTACACCTTC. Its protein is CASSWGQGNYGYTF.